Listed below are T cell receptor beta chains from one sample, sequenced in a study of blood T cell repertoires in COVID-19. The data were produced by immunoSEQ multiplex PCR, yet TCRdb's version contains in-frame clones alone and is incomplete. This table has over 90,000 clones, roughly nine tenths appearing once. The source material was peripheral blood. Receptors were obtained from a middle-aged man with acute or convalescent COVID-19. The CDR3 runs from the conserved cysteine through the conserved F or W. The order of the fields is V gene, J gene, clone size, D gene, CDR3 protein, CDR3 DNA. A D gene is named only where the DNA matches it firmly. The size entry is marked missing in some rows and otherwise reads once, few, many or a size class.

V gene: TRBV18; J gene: TRBJ1-2; clone size: .; D gene: TRBD1; CDR3 protein: CASSPTGGDGYTF; CDR3 DNA: TGTGCCAGCTCACCTACAGGGGGCGATGGCTACACCTTC
V gene: TRBV23-1; J gene: TRBJ2-7; clone size: .; D gene: TRBD1; CDR3 protein: CASSHSAGTGVYEQYF; CDR3 DNA: TGCGCCAGCAGTCATTCTGCCGGGACAGGGGTCTACGAGCAGTACTTC
V gene: TRBV5-1; J gene: TRBJ2-1; clone size: .; D gene: TRBD2; CDR3 protein: CASSLRERGGNSYNEQFF; CDR3 DNA: TGCGCCAGCAGCTTGCGTGAGCGGGGAGGCAACTCCTACAATGAGCAGTTCTTC
V gene: TRBV19; J gene: TRBJ1-2; clone size: .; D gene: TRBD1; CDR3 protein: CASSIRTGANYGYTF; CDR3 DNA: TGTGCCAGTAGTATACGGACAGGGGCTAACTATGGCTACACCTTC
V gene: TRBV9; J gene: TRBJ2-1; clone size: .; D gene: TRBD2; CDR3 protein: CASSPRTSGTYNEQFF; CDR3 DNA: TGTGCCAGCAGCCCTCGGACTAGCGGAACCTACAATGAGCAGTTCTTC
V gene: TRBV7-2; J gene: TRBJ1-4; clone size: .; D gene: .; CDR3 protein: CASSPEVFGGVLFF; CDR3 DNA: TGTGCCAGCAGCCCGGAGGTCTTTGGTGGAGTCCTGTTTTTT
V gene: TRBV7-6; J gene: TRBJ2-1; clone size: .; D gene: .; CDR3 protein: CASSLVRGGEQFF; CDR3 DNA: TGTGCCAGCAGCTTAGTGAGGGGAGGTGAGCAGTTCTTC
V gene: TRBV9; J gene: TRBJ2-1; clone size: .; D gene: TRBD2; CDR3 protein: CASSVWGSGTYNEQFF; CDR3 DNA: TGTGCCAGCAGCGTTTGGGGTAGCGGGACCTACAATGAGCAGTTCTTC
V gene: TRBV28; J gene: TRBJ1-1; clone size: .; D gene: TRBD1; CDR3 protein: CASSRTGGSWGTEAFF; CDR3 DNA: TGTGCCAGCAGTAGGACAGGGGGCAGTTGGGGAACTGAAGCTTTCTTT
V gene: TRBV11-2; J gene: TRBJ2-7; clone size: .; D gene: TRBD2; CDR3 protein: CASSLGGSSGIPYEQYF; CDR3 DNA: TGTGCCAGCAGCTTAGGGGGGTCTAGCGGGATTCCTTACGAGCAGTACTTC
V gene: TRBV19; J gene: TRBJ2-6; clone size: .; D gene: .; CDR3 protein: CASSIESGQGRVSGANVLTF; CDR3 DNA: TGTGCCAGTAGTATAGAGTCAGGACAAGGTCGCGTGTCCGGGGCCAACGTCCTGACTTTC
V gene: TRBV11-2; J gene: TRBJ1-5; clone size: once; D gene: TRBD1; CDR3 protein: CASSALQGAGQPQHF; CDR3 DNA: TGTGCCAGCAGCGCACTACAGGGGGCCGGGCAGCCCCAGCATTTT
V gene: TRBV7-9; J gene: TRBJ2-3; clone size: .; D gene: TRBD2; CDR3 protein: CASSLAGGRAGDTQYF; CDR3 DNA: TGTGCCAGCAGCTTAGCTGGCGGGAGGGCCGGAGATACGCAGTATTTT
V gene: TRBV7-9; J gene: TRBJ1-5; clone size: few; D gene: .; CDR3 protein: CASSLESTGPQHF; CDR3 DNA: TGTGCCAGCAGCTTAGAAAGTACCGGGCCCCAGCATTTT
V gene: TRBV18; J gene: TRBJ1-6; clone size: .; D gene: .; CDR3 protein: CASSPLSLNSPLHF; CDR3 DNA: TGTGCCAGCTCACCATTAAGCCTAAATTCACCCCTCCACTTT
V gene: TRBV7-9; J gene: TRBJ1-4; clone size: .; D gene: .; CDR3 protein: CASSSTYTNEKLFF; CDR3 DNA: TGTGCCAGCAGCTCAACTTATACTAATGAAAAACTGTTTTTT
V gene: TRBV7-2; J gene: TRBJ1-2; clone size: .; D gene: TRBD1; CDR3 protein: CASSSRTGKEGYTF; CDR3 DNA: TGTGCCAGCAGTTCACGGACAGGGAAGGAGGGCTACACCTTC
V gene: TRBV25-1; J gene: TRBJ2-3; clone size: .; D gene: .; CDR3 protein: CASSAARTDTQYF; CDR3 DNA: TGTGCCAGCAGTGCCGCCAGAACAGATACGCAGTATTTT
V gene: TRBV19; J gene: TRBJ1-5; clone size: .; D gene: TRBD1; CDR3 protein: CASSPPDRGNQPQHF; CDR3 DNA: TGTGCCAGTAGTCCCCCCGACAGGGGCAATCAGCCCCAGCATTTT
V gene: TRBV27; J gene: TRBJ2-1; clone size: .; D gene: TRBD2; CDR3 protein: CASSLWGGSSYNEQFF; CDR3 DNA: TGTGCCAGCAGTTTATGGGGCGGGAGCTCCTACAATGAGCAGTTCTTC
V gene: TRBV5-1; J gene: TRBJ1-1; clone size: .; D gene: TRBD1; CDR3 protein: CASSSVTGVYTEAFF; CDR3 DNA: TGCGCCAGCAGCTCGGTGACAGGGGTGTACACTGAAGCTTTCTTT
V gene: TRBV7-6; J gene: TRBJ1-5; clone size: .; D gene: TRBD1; CDR3 protein: CASSSGTGGSYSNQPQHF; CDR3 DNA: TGTGCCAGCAGCTCCGGGACAGGGGGATCTTATAGCAATCAGCCCCAGCATTTT
V gene: TRBV6-5; J gene: TRBJ1-1; clone size: .; D gene: TRBD1; CDR3 protein: CASCQGDTEAFF; CDR3 DNA: TGTGCCAGCTGCCAGGGGGACACTGAAGCTTTCTTT
V gene: TRBV7-2; J gene: TRBJ1-1; clone size: .; D gene: .; CDR3 protein: CASSLGSAGRTEAFF; CDR3 DNA: TGTGCCAGCAGCTTGGGCTCTGCAGGGAGGACTGAAGCTTTCTTT
V gene: TRBV27; J gene: TRBJ2-3; clone size: .; D gene: .; CDR3 protein: CASSLGGGSDTQYF; CDR3 DNA: TGTGCCAGCAGTTTAGGTGGCGGGTCAGATACGCAGTATTTT
V gene: TRBV10-2; J gene: TRBJ1-1; clone size: .; D gene: .; CDR3 protein: CASSESGRGIGTFF; CDR3 DNA: TGCGCCAGCAGTGAGTCCGGCAGGGGAATTGGAACTTTCTTT
V gene: TRBV18; J gene: TRBJ2-7; clone size: .; D gene: TRBD1; CDR3 protein: CASSTGTGGNEQYF; CDR3 DNA: TGTGCCAGCTCAACCGGGACAGGAGGAAACGAGCAGTACTTC
V gene: TRBV4-3; J gene: TRBJ2-3; clone size: once; D gene: TRBD1; CDR3 protein: CASSQTTGINTQYF; CDR3 DNA: TGCGCCAGCAGCCAAACGACAGGGATCAATACGCAGTATTTT
V gene: TRBV28; J gene: TRBJ2-7; clone size: .; D gene: TRBD2; CDR3 protein: CASTTGGGTSYEQYF; CDR3 DNA: TGTGCCAGCACGACGGGGGGAGGAACCTCCTACGAGCAGTACTTC
V gene: TRBV5-4; J gene: TRBJ1-3; clone size: .; D gene: .; CDR3 protein: CASNLQGVGNTIYF; CDR3 DNA: TGTGCCAGCAACTTACAGGGCGTAGGAAACACCATATATTTT
V gene: TRBV2; J gene: TRBJ1-3; clone size: .; D gene: TRBD1; CDR3 protein: CASSSQGASGNTIYF; CDR3 DNA: TGTGCCAGCAGTTCACAGGGGGCGTCTGGAAACACCATATATTTT
V gene: TRBV30; J gene: TRBJ1-6; clone size: .; D gene: TRBD1; CDR3 protein: CAWTDRVDSPLHF; CDR3 DNA: TGTGCCTGGACCGACAGGGTAGATTCACCCCTCCACTTT
V gene: TRBV9; J gene: TRBJ2-1; clone size: .; D gene: TRBD2; CDR3 protein: CASSGRDSGVHSYNEQFF; CDR3 DNA: TGTGCCAGCAGCGGGCGGGATAGCGGGGTTCACTCCTACAATGAGCAGTTCTTC
V gene: TRBV30; J gene: TRBJ1-4; clone size: .; D gene: TRBD1; CDR3 protein: CAWSVDRGREKLFF; CDR3 DNA: TGTGCCTGGAGTGTGGACAGGGGGCGAGAAAAACTGTTTTTT
V gene: TRBV7-8; J gene: TRBJ1-1; clone size: .; D gene: TRBD1; CDR3 protein: CASSLAVRGNSYTEAFF; CDR3 DNA: TGTGCCAGCAGCTTAGCGGTCAGGGGGAATTCGTACACTGAAGCTTTCTTT
V gene: TRBV24-1; J gene: TRBJ1-5; clone size: .; D gene: TRBD1; CDR3 protein: CATSERDRGPSQPQHF; CDR3 DNA: TGTGCCACCAGTGAACGGGACAGGGGGCCGAGTCAGCCCCAGCATTTT
V gene: TRBV7-9; J gene: TRBJ2-1; clone size: once; D gene: TRBD1; CDR3 protein: CASSLAGGGEQFF; CDR3 DNA: TGTGCCAGCAGCTTAGCAGGGGGCGGTGAGCAGTTCTTC
V gene: TRBV2; J gene: TRBJ2-3; clone size: .; D gene: .; CDR3 protein: CASRGGGDTQYF; CDR3 DNA: TGTGCCAGCAGGGGAGGCGGGGATACGCAGTATTTT
V gene: TRBV10-3; J gene: TRBJ1-2; clone size: .; D gene: TRBD1; CDR3 protein: CAISKDRPNYGYTF; CDR3 DNA: TGTGCCATCAGTAAGGACAGGCCTAACTATGGCTACACCTTC
V gene: TRBV2; J gene: TRBJ2-2; clone size: .; D gene: TRBD1; CDR3 protein: CASSRGAGGTGELFF; CDR3 DNA: TGTGCCAGCAGTCGAGGGGCAGGGGGCACCGGGGAGCTGTTTTTT
V gene: TRBV5-1; J gene: TRBJ1-1; clone size: .; D gene: .; CDR3 protein: CASSPQGRGTEAFF; CDR3 DNA: TGCGCCAGCAGCCCCCAGGGGAGAGGCACTGAAGCTTTCTTT
V gene: TRBV6-2/TRBV6-3; J gene: TRBJ2-1; clone size: .; D gene: TRBD2; CDR3 protein: CASSPGLAGEQFF; CDR3 DNA: TGTGCCAGCAGTCCCGGACTAGCGGGGGAGCAGTTCTTC
V gene: TRBV27; J gene: TRBJ2-1; clone size: .; D gene: TRBD2; CDR3 protein: CASSRLAGVGEQFF; CDR3 DNA: TGTGCCAGCAGTAGACTAGCGGGAGTTGGTGAGCAGTTCTTC